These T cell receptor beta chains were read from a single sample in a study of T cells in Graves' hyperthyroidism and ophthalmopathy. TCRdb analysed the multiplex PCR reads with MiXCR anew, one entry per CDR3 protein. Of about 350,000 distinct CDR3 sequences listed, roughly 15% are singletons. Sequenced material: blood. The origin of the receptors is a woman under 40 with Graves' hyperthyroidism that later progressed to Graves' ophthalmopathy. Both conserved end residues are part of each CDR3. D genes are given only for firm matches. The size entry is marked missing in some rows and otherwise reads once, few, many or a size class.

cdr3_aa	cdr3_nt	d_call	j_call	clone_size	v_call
CASSYGSSGSPDTQYF	TGTGCCAGCAGTTACGGGAGTAGCGGGAGTCCAGATACGCAGTATTTT	TRBD2	TRBJ2-3	many	TRBV6-5
CASSRQGAANEKLFF	TGTGCCAGCAGTCGACAGGGGGCGGCTAATGAAAAACTGTTTTTT	TRBD1	TRBJ1-4	many	TRBV27
CASSSDDQPQHF	TGTGCCAGCAGTTCGGACGATCAGCCCCAGCATTTT	-	TRBJ1-5	many	TRBV12-3/TRBV12-4
CAIGGGLGGGPYEQYF	TGTGCCATCGGTGGGGGCCTGGGGGGAGGCCCCTACGAGCAGTACTTC	-	TRBJ2-7	-	TRBV10-3
CASSLVVGNTGELFF	TGTGCCAGCAGCTTAGTCGTAGGGAACACCGGGGAGCTGTTTTTT	-	TRBJ2-2	many	TRBV7-2
CASSSDLLSGNTIYF	TGCGCCAGCAGCTCGGACCTCCTCTCTGGAAACACCATATATTTT	-	TRBJ1-3	-	TRBV5-1
CSVEGQRETTQETQYF	TGCAGCGTTGAAGGGCAGCGCGAGACAACCCAAGAGACCCAGTACTTC	-	TRBJ2-5	many	TRBV29-1
CSARAFSPGNYEQYF	TGCAGTGCTAGAGCTTTCTCGCCGGGAAACTACGAGCAGTACTTC	-	TRBJ2-7	many	TRBV20-1
CASSQAVLRDRGNYGYTF	TGTGCCAGCAGCCAAGCCGTTCTCCGGGACAGGGGCAACTATGGCTACACCTTC	TRBD1	TRBJ1-2	-	TRBV3-1
CASSQTPNSGSTDTQYF	TGTGCCAGCAGCCAAACTCCTAATAGCGGAAGCACAGATACGCAGTATTTT	-	TRBJ2-3	few	TRBV3-1
CSARGQTIGSGRYGEQFF	TGCAGTGCTAGAGGACAAACCATAGGTAGCGGGAGATATGGTGAGCAGTTCTTC	TRBD2	TRBJ2-1	few	TRBV20-1
CASSGAGGRQETQYF	TGCGCCAGCAGCGGCGCGGGGGGACGGCAAGAGACCCAGTACTTC	TRBD2	TRBJ2-5	-	TRBV5-1
CASSFLVYSPLHF	TGTGCCAGCAGTTTTCTGGTGTATTCACCCCTCCACTTT	-	TRBJ1-6	many	TRBV12-3/TRBV12-4
CASSSGTPNTEAFF	TGTGCCAGCAGCTCCGGGACCCCTAACACTGAAGCTTTCTTT	-	TRBJ1-1	many	TRBV7-9
CASSNRAGDTEAFF	TGTGCCAGCAGCAACAGGGCTGGAGACACTGAAGCTTTCTTT	-	TRBJ1-1	many	TRBV3-1
CASSSPTSGADTQYF	TGTGCCAGCAGCTCGCCGACTAGCGGTGCAGATACGCAGTATTTT	TRBD2	TRBJ2-3	many	TRBV7-8
CASSLELVPREQYF	TGTGCCAGCAGCTTGGAATTAGTTCCGAGAGAGCAGTACTTC	-	TRBJ2-7	-	TRBV11-2
CASSPPNQGPGLRGANVLTF	TGTGCCAGTAGTCCCCCGAATCAGGGGCCCGGTTTGCGGGGGGCCAACGTCCTGACTTTC	-	TRBJ2-6	-	TRBV19
CASSKPGKFSPYEQYF	TGTGCCAGTAGCAAGCCGGGAAAATTCTCTCCCTACGAGCAGTACTTC	-	TRBJ2-7	many	TRBV19
CASSEQGFDGYTF	TGTGCCAGTAGTGAACAGGGATTTGATGGCTACACCTTC	-	TRBJ1-2	many	TRBV19
CASSVTSGGVHSTDTQYF	TGTGCCAGCAGCGTAACTAGCGGGGGGGTTCATAGCACAGATACGCAGTATTTT	TRBD2	TRBJ2-3	-	TRBV11-1
CAWSESGRYNQPQHF	TGTGCCTGGAGTGAGTCAGGCCGGTACAATCAGCCCCAGCATTTT	-	TRBJ1-5	many	TRBV30
CASSSHADQETQYF	TGTGCCAGCAGTTCCCACGCGGACCAAGAGACCCAGTACTTC	-	TRBJ2-5	many	TRBV12-3/TRBV12-4
CASRLGSYNEQFF	TGTGCCAGCAGGCTGGGGTCCTACAATGAGCAGTTCTTC	-	TRBJ2-1	many	TRBV7-2
CSVLSGELYYGYTF	TGCAGCGTTTTATCAGGGGAGTTATACTATGGCTACACCTTC	-	TRBJ1-2	many	TRBV29-1
CASSQDLLGLRRRNQPQHF	TGCGCCAGCAGCCAAGATCTCTTGGGACTTAGACGGCGCAATCAGCCCCAGCATTTT	-	TRBJ1-5	-	TRBV4-1
CASSQHPSQETQYF	TGTGCCAGCTCTCAACACCCTAGCCAGGAGACCCAGTACTTC	-	TRBJ2-5	many	TRBV12-3/TRBV12-4
CSVGDAWGGPQHF	TGCAGCGTTGGGGACGCATGGGGGGGGCCCCAGCATTTT	-	TRBJ1-5	-	TRBV29-1
CASSLWGGTYNEQFF	TGTGCCAGCAGTTTATGGGGCGGAACCTACAATGAGCAGTTCTTC	-	TRBJ2-1	many	TRBV28
CASSRGAGGRYNEQFF	TGTGCCAGCAGCCGGGGTGCAGGGGGCCGATACAATGAGCAGTTCTTC	TRBD1	TRBJ2-1	many	TRBV5-5
CASSPQRGTDTQYF	TGTGCCAGCAGTCCCCAGCGGGGCACAGATACGCAGTATTTT	-	TRBJ2-3	many	TRBV12-3/TRBV12-4
CVSAGAGTNEKLFF	TGTGTTTCCGCGGGGGCCGGAACTAATGAAAAACTGTTTTTT	-	TRBJ1-4	-	TRBV28
CASGPRTGGRNQPQHF	TGTGCCAGTGGTCCCCGGACAGGGGGCCGAAATCAGCCCCAGCATTTT	TRBD1	TRBJ1-5	few	TRBV19
CASSPGGIERNYGYTF	TGTGCCAGCAGTCCTGGGGGTATTGAGAGAAACTATGGCTACACCTTC	-	TRBJ1-2	many	TRBV28
CASSFGARYGYTF	TGTGCCAGCAGTTTCGGTGCAAGATATGGCTACACCTTC	-	TRBJ1-2	many	TRBV6-1
CASSIKRDQPQHF	TGTGCCAGTAGTATCAAGAGGGATCAGCCCCAGCATTTT	-	TRBJ1-5	few	TRBV19
CASSVGGISSYNEQFF	TGTGCCAGCAGCGTAGGCGGAATTTCCTCCTACAATGAGCAGTTCTTC	-	TRBJ2-1	many	TRBV9
CASSPRTSTDTQYF	TGTGCCAGCAGCCCTAGGACTAGCACAGATACGCAGTATTTT	-	TRBJ2-3	many	TRBV5-5
CASSQASRRTYEQYF	TGTGCCAGCAGCCAGGCAAGCAGGCGAACCTACGAGCAGTACTTC	-	TRBJ2-7	-	TRBV28
CASSLGTTVNPNYGYTF	TGTGCCAGCAGCTTAGGGACGACAGTAAATCCTAACTATGGCTACACCTTC	-	TRBJ1-2	many	TRBV7-6
CASRKTVLAPEAFF	TGTGCCAGCCGTAAGACAGTTCTCGCACCCGAAGCTTTCTTT	-	TRBJ1-1	-	TRBV6-2/TRBV6-3
CASSSAEPGLGYGYTF	TGTGCCAGCAGTTCAGCGGAGCCGGGATTAGGCTATGGCTACACCTTC	-	TRBJ1-2	many	TRBV12-3/TRBV12-4
CASSLMSRSYNEQFF	TGCGCCAGCAGCCTAATGTCACGCTCCTACAATGAGCAGTTCTTC	-	TRBJ2-1	many	TRBV10-2
CASSFGPLEAFF	TGTGCCAGCAGCTTCGGTCCCCTTGAAGCTTTCTTT	-	TRBJ1-1	-	TRBV5-6
CASSQGVSMNEQFF	TGTGCCAGCAGCCAAGGCGTGTCGATGAATGAGCAGTTCTTC	-	TRBJ2-1	few	TRBV3-1
CASSQTGGYNQPQHF	TGCGCCAGCAGCCAAACAGGGGGTTATAATCAGCCCCAGCATTTT	TRBD1	TRBJ1-5	-	TRBV4-1
CSANKGIFTDTQYF	TGCAGTGCTAATAAGGGGATATTCACAGATACGCAGTATTTT	-	TRBJ2-3	many	TRBV20-1
CASSHRAGLAGTYNEQFF	TGCGCCAGCAGCCACCGAGCTGGACTAGCGGGGACCTACAATGAGCAGTTCTTC	TRBD2	TRBJ2-1	-	TRBV4-1
CASSASQNTIYF	TGTGCCAGCAGCGCAAGTCAGAACACCATATATTTT	-	TRBJ1-3	many	TRBV12-3/TRBV12-4
CSVEVLAGLTFRTDTQYF	TGCAGCGTTGAGGTTCTAGCGGGCCTAACCTTTCGCACAGATACGCAGTATTTT	TRBD2	TRBJ2-3	-	TRBV29-1
CASSQASQAGTEAFF	TGCGCCAGCAGCCAAGCCTCACAGGCGGGCACTGAAGCTTTCTTT	-	TRBJ1-1	-	TRBV4-1
CASSRFRDPSYNEQFF	TGTGCCAGCAGCCGCTTCAGGGATCCCTCCTACAATGAGCAGTTCTTC	-	TRBJ2-1	few	TRBV7-9
CAASEEDRVYIDYGYTF	TGTGCCGCAAGCGAGGAGGACAGGGTGTATATTGACTATGGCTACACCTTC	TRBD1	TRBJ1-2	many	TRBV10-3